The 6 T cell receptor beta chains listed next were all sequenced from one sample in a study of blood T cells in healthy people across ages. A second about 7 to 12 cycle PCR used barcoded and J-beta primers. TCRdb re-analysed the 5' RACE reads in MiXCR, keeping a single row per CDR3 protein. The data hold roughly 800,000 distinct CDR3 sequences, with 58% observed a single time. The specimen sequenced was blood. These receptors originate from a man aged 30 to 39 in good health.

The CDR3 DNA reads TGTGCCAGCAGCCTCGACCTTATCACAGATACGCAGTATTTT. The encoded protein is CASSLDLITDTQYF. The rearrangement uses TRBV4-2 and TRBJ2-3; D is uncertain. Trimming took off 4 bases at V and 2 bases at J, with 10 bases between the two ends. The CDR3 loop spans 14 amino acids. In germline, CDR1 is LGHNA, CDR2 YNFKEQ.

Points on this clonotype: Germline and junction disagree at one end, which may indicate a read error. This chain joins TRBV6-6 and TRBJ1-1, with a tentative D call TRBD1 (5 bases). This CDR3 has 13 amino acids. CDR1 and CDR2 (germline): MNHNY, SVGAGI (reference sequence). In DNA form, the CDR3 reads TGTGCCAGCAGTTACTCGGGGGGGTCTGACGCTTTCTTT. Residues: CASSYSGGSDAFF.

This chain links TRBV12-3 or TRBV12-4 with TRBJ2-3; no definite D call. There are 12 residues in the CDR3. Trimming took 5 bases from V and 6 from J, leaving 9 bases between them. CDR3 DNA sequence: TGTGCCAGCAGTCCACGCTGGGATACGCAGTATTTT. Translated: CASSPRWDTQYF.

On this clonotype itself: An end of the junction differs from the germline gene, which may be a read error. The chain uses TRBV6-5 and TRBJ2-1; D is perhaps TRBD1 or TRBD2 (5 bases each). TRBJ2-7 explains the end of the DNA better; the J call may be wrong. This CDR3 region has 14 residues. The germline gives CDR1 MNHEY, CDR2 SVGAGI. CDR3 loop: CASSYGTSSCEQYF. In nucleotides, the CDR3 is TGTGCCAGCAGTTACGGGACGTCCTCCTGCGAGCAGTACTTC.

V is TRBV5-1 and J is TRBJ1-4; D gene unclear. Germline V gives CDR1 SGHRS, CDR2 YFSETQ. With 4 bases removed from V and 12 bases from J, the gap between germline ends came to 7 bases. This CDR3 has 10 amino acids. The CDR3 protein is CASSPAELFF. The CDR3 DNA reads as TGCGCCAGCAGCCCAGCCGAACTGTTTTTT. Filled out from reference TRBV5-1 and TRBJ1-4, the complete variable domain reads KAGVTQTPRYLIKTRGQQVTLSCSPISGHRSVSWYQQTPGQGLQFLFEYFSETQRNKGNFPGRFSGRQFSNSRSEMNVSTLELGDSALYLCASSPAELFFGSGTQLSVL.

This clonotype was detected only once. This chain joins TRBV5-1 and TRBJ1-1; D is unclear. V lost 2 bases, J lost 1 base, and 9 bases lay in between. The CDR3 contains 14 residues. Per the germline V gene, CDR1 is SGHRS and CDR2 is YFSETQ. CDR3 in amino acids: CASSFAEPNTEAFF. DNA of the CDR3: TGCGCCAGCAGCTTCGCGGAACCGAACACTGAAGCTTTCTTT. The whole variable domain, remainder taken from reference TRBV5-1 and TRBJ1-1, is KAGVTQTPRYLIKTRGQQVTLSCSPISGHRSVSWYQQTPGQGLQFLFEYFSETQRNKGNFPGRFSGRQFSNSRSEMNVSTLELGDSALYLCASSFAEPNTEAFFGQGTRLTVV.